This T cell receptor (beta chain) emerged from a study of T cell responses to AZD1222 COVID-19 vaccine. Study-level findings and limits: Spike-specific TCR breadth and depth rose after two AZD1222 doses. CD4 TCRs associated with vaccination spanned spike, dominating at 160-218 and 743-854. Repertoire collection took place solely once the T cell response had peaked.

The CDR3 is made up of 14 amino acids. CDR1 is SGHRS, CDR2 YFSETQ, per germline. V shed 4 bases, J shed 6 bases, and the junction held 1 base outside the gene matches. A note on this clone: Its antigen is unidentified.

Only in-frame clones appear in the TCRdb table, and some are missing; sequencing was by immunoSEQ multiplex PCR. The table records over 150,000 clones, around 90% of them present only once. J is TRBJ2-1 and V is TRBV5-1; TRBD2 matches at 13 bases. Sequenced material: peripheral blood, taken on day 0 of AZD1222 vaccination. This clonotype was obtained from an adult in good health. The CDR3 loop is CASSRTSGGNEQFF. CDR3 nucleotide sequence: TGCGCCAGCAGCCGGACTAGCGGGGGCAATGAGCAGTTCTTC.